A single sample gave rise to the 18 T cell receptor beta chains below, sequenced in a study of blood T cell repertoires in COVID-19. Generated by immunoSEQ multiplex PCR, the TCRdb table keeps only in-frame clones and is missing some. The sample lists about 200,000 clones, 85% to 90% occurring once. Input material: peripheral blood. All receptors derive from an older woman with acute or convalescent COVID-19.

J is TRBJ1-4 and V is TRBV3-1 (or the pseudogene TRBV3-2); TRBD1 is a possible D gene (6 bases). Germline V gives CDR1 LGHDT, CDR2 YNNKEL (reference sequence). The CDR3 extends over 15 amino acids. The germline V and J ends were trimmed by 5 bases and 8 bases, with 18 bases remaining between them. The DNA for the CDR3 is TGTGCCAGCAGCTCGCGCGGGGGCATGGGGGAAAAACTGTTTTTT. Its protein is CASSSRGGMGEKLFF.

The rearrangement joins TRBV10-1 to TRBJ2-3; 7 nucleotides align to TRBD1. Unmatched junction bases numbered 1, after V lost 3 bases and J lost 1 base. The CDR3 has 14 amino acids. Germline values: CDR1 WNHNN, CDR2 SYGVQD (reference sequence). The CDR3 here is CASSEGTGTDTQYF. The CDR3 bases are TGCGCCAGCAGTGAAGGGACAGGCACAGATACGCAGTATTTT.

The J gene is TRBJ2-7, the V gene TRBV9; 14 bases fit TRBD2. Germline lookup yields CDR1 SGDLS and CDR2 YYNGEE. CDR3 length equals 16 residues. V shed 4 bases and J 5 bases; nucleotides not matched to a gene: 8. The CDR3: CASSSRTSGRLHEQYF. As DNA, the CDR3 is TGTGCCAGCAGCTCCCGGACTAGCGGGAGGTTACACGAGCAGTACTTC. Full variable domain (remainder filled in from reference TRBV9 and TRBJ2-7): DSGVTQTPKHLITATGQRVTLRCSPRSGDLSVYWYQQSLDQGLQFLIQYYNGEERAKGNILERFSAQQFPDLHSELNLSSLELGDSALYFCASSSRTSGRLHEQYFGPGTRLTVT.

V and J are TRBV5-1 and TRBJ1-1, with D tentatively TRBD1 (5 bases). The germline V gene encodes CDR1 SGHRS and CDR2 YFSETQ. CDR3 size: 14 residues. V shed 0 bases and J shed 1 base, with 7 bases lying between them. CDR3 region: CASSLGQSNTEAFF. The CDR3 region has the DNA TGCGCCAGCAGCTTGGGACAGTCGAACACTGAAGCTTTCTTT.

The sample holds one count of this clone. This chain joins TRBV7-6 and TRBJ2-5; tentative D call: TRBD2 (5 bases). The CDR3 has 16 residues. In germline, CDR1 is SGHVS, CDR2 FNYEAQ. Trimming shortened V by 5 bases and J by 1 base, and 17 bases separated the two germline ends. Here the CDR3 reads CASSPLVGGPQETQYF. The CDR3 nucleotides are TGTGCCAGCAGCCCTCTTGTCGGAGGACCCCAAGAGACCCAGTACTTC.

The V gene is TRBV2, the J gene TRBJ1-4; D perhaps matches TRBD1 (6 bases). V was trimmed by 2 bases and J by 4 bases, leaving 8 bases between them. This CDR3 has 14 residues. CDR1 is SNHLY and CDR2 is FYNNEI in the germline V gene. The CDR3 nucleotides are TGTGCCAGCAGTGAAAGGGGGATTAATGAAAAACTGTTTTTT. Its protein product is CASSERGINEKLFF.

The chain combines TRBV2 with TRBJ1-3; no clear D. V was shortened by 6 bases and J by 0 bases, with 6 bases between the two germline ends. Germline V lookup: CDR1 SNHLY, CDR2 FYNNEI. The CDR3 extends over 13 amino acids. In nucleotides, the CDR3 is TGTGCCAGCAGACAGAGCTCTGGAAACACCATATATTTT. Translation: CASRQSSGNTIYF.

The chain joins TRBV24-1 to TRBJ2-7, with a tentative D call TRBD1 (6 bases). CDR3 size: 13 residues. V lost 3 bases and J 6 bases, leaving 11 bases between the germline ends. CDR1 and CDR2 from the germline V gene are KGHDR and SFDVKD. The CDR3, as DNA: TGTGCCACCAGTGATACAGGGATCGGCGAGCAGTACTTC. Amino acids: CATSDTGIGEQYF.

V gene TRBV6-6 combines with J gene TRBJ2-4, with TRBD2 as a possible D gene (6 bases). The CDR3 runs to 17 residues. Trimming pared 5 bases from V and 2 bases from J, leaving 19 bases between. CDR1 and CDR2 from the germline V gene are MNHNY and SVGAGI (reference sequence). DNA of the CDR3: TGTGCCAGCAGTCGTAGGACGGTAGCGGATTCCAAAAACATTCAGTACTTC. Translation gives CASSRRTVADSKNIQYF.

The V gene is TRBV19, the J gene TRBJ1-3, with TRBD1 matching 7 bases. Trimming cost V 6 bases and J 0 bases; bases outside gene matches: 5. This CDR3 contains 15 residues. Germline-derived CDR1 and CDR2 are LNHDA and SQIVND (reference sequence). CDR3 protein: CASRPGDSSGNTIYF. The CDR3 nucleotides are TGTGCCAGTAGGCCCGGGGACAGCTCTGGAAACACCATATATTTT.

This chain uses TRBV19 with TRBJ2-5; D perhaps matches TRBD2 (5 bases). Deletions cut 7 bases from V and 4 bases from J, with 16 bases between. This CDR3 spans 14 amino acids. CDR1 is LNHDA, CDR2 SQIVND, per germline (reference sequence). The chain's CDR3 is CASMGADLGETQYF. CDR3 nucleotides: TGTGCCAGTATGGGAGCAGATTTGGGAGAGACCCAGTACTTC. Looking up the rest from reference TRBV19 and TRBJ2-5 gives the full variable domain: DGGITQSPKYLFRKEGQNVTLSCEQNLNHDAMYWYRQDPGQGLRLIYYSQIVNDFQKGDIAEGYSVSREKKESFPLTVTSAQKNPTAFYLCASMGADLGETQYFGPGTRLLVL.

The chain has TRBV27 and TRBJ2-7; TRBD1 aligns across 7 bases. The CDR3 runs 13 residues. Germline loops: CDR1 MNHEY, CDR2 SMNVEV (reference sequence). V dropped 8 bases and J dropped 2; count of bases not matched to a gene: 6. CDR3 in DNA: TGTGCCAGCGGAGACAGGGACCCCTACGAGCAGTACTTC. Amino acids: CASGDRDPYEQYF.

This rearrangement joins TRBV5-4 to TRBJ2-2, with D perhaps matching TRBD2 (6 bases). There are 15 residues in the CDR3. V dropped 5 bases and J dropped 1 base, with 12 bases sitting between them. Germline CDR1 SGHNT, CDR2 YYREEE (reference sequence). CDR3 in DNA: TGTGCCAGCAGTGCGGGGACTCAGAACACCGGGGAGCTGTTTTTT. It encodes CASSAGTQNTGELFF.

The chain links TRBV11-2 to TRBJ1-6, with 7 bases identical to TRBD1. The CDR3 has 14 amino acids. The germline CDR1 and CDR2 sequences are SGHAT and FQNNGV. V lost 7 bases, J lost 4 bases, and 4 bases stayed unmatched. CDR3 in DNA: TGTGCCAGCAACAGACAGGGATATAATTCACCCCTCCACTTT. It codes for CASNRQGYNSPLHF.

The chain is built from TRBV2 and TRBJ2-1; 10 bases are a match to TRBD2. V was clipped by 4 bases and J by 10 bases; unmatched bases: 10. CDR3 length equals 15 residues. The germline gives CDR1 SNHLY, CDR2 FYNNEI. This chain's CDR3 is CASSGDSGGAREQFF. Here the CDR3 DNA reads TGTGCCAGCAGTGGGGACAGCGGGGGGGCCAGGGAGCAGTTCTTC.

J is TRBJ2-5 and V is TRBV6-5; D perhaps matches TRBD1 (6 bases). V lost 6 bases and J lost 0, with 11 bases in between. Germline loops: CDR1 MNHEY, CDR2 SVGAGI. This CDR3 comprises 14 residues. This chain's CDR3 is CASSGTHYQETQYF. Written as DNA, the CDR3 is TGTGCCAGCAGCGGGACACATTACCAAGAGACCCAGTACTTC.

The V gene is TRBV18, the J gene TRBJ2-4; D gene unclear. Trimming shortened V by 7 bases and J by 8 bases, and 15 bases separated the two germline ends. The CDR3 contains 13 residues. CDR1 is KGHSH and CDR2 is LQKENI in the germline V gene. CDR3 residues: CASFRQSEDIQYF. CDR3 nucleotide sequence: TGTGCCAGCTTTAGGCAGTCAGAGGACATTCAGTACTTC.

The chain joins TRBV27 to TRBJ1-1; 7 positions agree with TRBD1. V lost 4 bases to trimming and J lost 1 base; unmatched junction nucleotides: 6. From germline, CDR1 is MNHEY and CDR2 SMNVEV (reference sequence). The CDR3 length is 15 residues. The CDR3 here is CASSSRGGGNTEAFF. DNA of the CDR3: TGTGCCAGCAGTTCCCGAGGGGGCGGGAACACTGAAGCTTTCTTT.